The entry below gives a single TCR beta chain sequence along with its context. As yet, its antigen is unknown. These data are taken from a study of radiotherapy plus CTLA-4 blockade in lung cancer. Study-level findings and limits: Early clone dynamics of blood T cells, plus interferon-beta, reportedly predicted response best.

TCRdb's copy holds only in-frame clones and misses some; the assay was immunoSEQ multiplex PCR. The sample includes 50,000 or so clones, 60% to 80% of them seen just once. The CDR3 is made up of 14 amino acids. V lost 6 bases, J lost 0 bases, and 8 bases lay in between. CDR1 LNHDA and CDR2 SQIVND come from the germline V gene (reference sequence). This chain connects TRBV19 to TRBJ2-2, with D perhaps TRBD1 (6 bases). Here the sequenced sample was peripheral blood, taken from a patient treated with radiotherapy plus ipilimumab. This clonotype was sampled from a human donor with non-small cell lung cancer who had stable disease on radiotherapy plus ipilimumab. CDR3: CASRDRTNTGELFF. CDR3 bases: TGTGCCAGTAGAGACAGGACGAACACCGGGGAGCTGTTTTTT.